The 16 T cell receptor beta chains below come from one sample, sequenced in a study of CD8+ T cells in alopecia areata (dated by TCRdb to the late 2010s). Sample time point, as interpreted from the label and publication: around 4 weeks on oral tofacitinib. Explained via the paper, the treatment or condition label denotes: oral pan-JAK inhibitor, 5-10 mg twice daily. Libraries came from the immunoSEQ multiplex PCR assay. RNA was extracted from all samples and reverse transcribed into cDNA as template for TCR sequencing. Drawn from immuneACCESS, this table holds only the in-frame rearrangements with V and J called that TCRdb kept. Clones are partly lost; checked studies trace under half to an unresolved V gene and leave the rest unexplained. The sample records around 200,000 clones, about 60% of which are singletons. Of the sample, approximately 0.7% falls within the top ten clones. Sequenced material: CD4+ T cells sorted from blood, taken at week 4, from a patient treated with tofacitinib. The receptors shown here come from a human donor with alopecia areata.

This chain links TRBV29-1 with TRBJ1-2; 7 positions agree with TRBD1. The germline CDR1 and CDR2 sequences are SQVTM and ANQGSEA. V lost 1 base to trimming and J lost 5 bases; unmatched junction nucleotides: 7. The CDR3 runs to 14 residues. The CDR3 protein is CSVEVGQGDYGYTF. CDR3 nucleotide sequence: TGCAGCGTTGAAGTCGGGCAGGGGGATTATGGCTACACCTTC.

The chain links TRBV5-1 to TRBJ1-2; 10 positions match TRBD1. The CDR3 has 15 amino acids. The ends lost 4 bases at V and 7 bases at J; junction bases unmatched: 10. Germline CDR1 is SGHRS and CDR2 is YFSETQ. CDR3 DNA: TGCGCCAGCAGCCTAATTACGACAGGGGGCATTGGCTACACCTTC. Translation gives CASSLITTGGIGYTF.

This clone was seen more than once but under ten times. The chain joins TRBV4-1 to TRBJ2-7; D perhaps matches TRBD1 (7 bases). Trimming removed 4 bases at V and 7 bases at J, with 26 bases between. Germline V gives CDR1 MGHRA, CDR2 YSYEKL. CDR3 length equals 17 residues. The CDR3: CASSPSRIQGEVWEQYF. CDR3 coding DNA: TGCGCCAGCAGCCCCAGTCGGATCCAGGGGGAGGTGTGGGAGCAGTACTTC.

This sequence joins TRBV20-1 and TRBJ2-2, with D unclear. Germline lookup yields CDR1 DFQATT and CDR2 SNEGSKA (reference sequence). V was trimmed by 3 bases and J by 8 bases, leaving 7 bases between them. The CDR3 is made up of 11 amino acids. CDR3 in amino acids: CSASRRGELFF. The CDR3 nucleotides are TGCAGTGCTAGTCGGCGGGGGGAGCTGTTTTTT.

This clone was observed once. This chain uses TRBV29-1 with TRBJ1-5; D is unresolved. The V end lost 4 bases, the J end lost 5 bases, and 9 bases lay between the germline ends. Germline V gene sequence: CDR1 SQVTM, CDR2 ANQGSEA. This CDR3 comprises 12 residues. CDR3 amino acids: CSVVSSDQPQHF. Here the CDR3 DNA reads TGCAGCGTTGTATCGTCGGATCAGCCCCAGCATTTT.

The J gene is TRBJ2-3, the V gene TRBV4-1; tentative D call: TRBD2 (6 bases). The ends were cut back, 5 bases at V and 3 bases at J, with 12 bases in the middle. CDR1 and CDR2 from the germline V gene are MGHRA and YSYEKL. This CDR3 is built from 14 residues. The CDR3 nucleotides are TGCGCCAGCAGCTCAGGAGGGCCAACAGATACGCAGTATTTT. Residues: CASSSGGPTDTQYF.

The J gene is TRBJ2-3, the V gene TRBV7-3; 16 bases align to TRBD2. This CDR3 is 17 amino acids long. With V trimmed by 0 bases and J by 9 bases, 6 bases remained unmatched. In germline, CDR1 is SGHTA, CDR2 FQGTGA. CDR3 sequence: CASSLTARGLAGGTQYF. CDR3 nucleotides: TGTGCCAGCAGCTTAACTGCTCGGGGACTAGCGGGAGGGACGCAGTATTTT. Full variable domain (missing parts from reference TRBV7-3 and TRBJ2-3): GAGVSQTPSNKVTEKGKYVELRCDPISGHTALYWYRQSLGQGPEFLIYFQGTGAADDSGLPNDRFFAVRPEGSVSTLKIQRTERGDSAVYLCASSLTARGLAGGTQYFGPGTRLTVL.

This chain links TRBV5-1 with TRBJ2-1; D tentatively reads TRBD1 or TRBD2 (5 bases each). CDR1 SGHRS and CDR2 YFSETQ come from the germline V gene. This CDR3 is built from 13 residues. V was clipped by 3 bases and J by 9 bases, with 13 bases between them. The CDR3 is CASSSPPGREQFF. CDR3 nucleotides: TGCGCCAGCAGCTCGCCCCCGGGGCGTGAGCAGTTCTTC. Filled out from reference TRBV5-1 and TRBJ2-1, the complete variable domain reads KAGVTQTPRYLIKTRGQQVTLSCSPISGHRSVSWYQQTPGQGLQFLFEYFSETQRNKGNFPGRFSGRQFSNSRSEMNVSTLELGDSALYLCASSSPPGREQFFGPGTRLTVL.

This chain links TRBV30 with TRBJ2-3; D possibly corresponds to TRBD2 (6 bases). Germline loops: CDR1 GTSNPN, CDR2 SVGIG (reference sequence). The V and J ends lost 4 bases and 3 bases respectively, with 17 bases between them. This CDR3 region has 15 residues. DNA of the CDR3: TGTGCCTGGACCCGCCGGGCGGGATTGACAGATACGCAGTATTTT. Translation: CAWTRRAGLTDTQYF. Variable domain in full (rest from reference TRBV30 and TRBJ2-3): SQTIHQWPATLVQPVGSPLSLECTVEGTSNPNLYWYRQAAGRGLQLLFYSVGIGQISSEVPQNLSASRPQDRQFILSSKKLLLSDSGFYLCAWTRRAGLTDTQYFGPGTRLTVL.

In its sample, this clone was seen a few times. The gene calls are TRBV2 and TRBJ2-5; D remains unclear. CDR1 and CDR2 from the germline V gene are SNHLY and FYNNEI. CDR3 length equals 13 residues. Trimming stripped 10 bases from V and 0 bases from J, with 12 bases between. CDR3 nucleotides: TGTGCCACCAAGGCCGTAAACCAAGAGACCCAGTACTTC. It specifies CATKAVNQETQYF.

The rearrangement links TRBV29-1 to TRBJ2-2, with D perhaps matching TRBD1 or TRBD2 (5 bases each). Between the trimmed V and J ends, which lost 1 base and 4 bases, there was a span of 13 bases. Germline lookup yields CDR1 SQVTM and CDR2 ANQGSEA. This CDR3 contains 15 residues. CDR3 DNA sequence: TGCAGCGTTGAAGTCCCGAGGGGCACCACCGGGGAGCTGTTTTTT. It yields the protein CSVEVPRGTTGELFF.

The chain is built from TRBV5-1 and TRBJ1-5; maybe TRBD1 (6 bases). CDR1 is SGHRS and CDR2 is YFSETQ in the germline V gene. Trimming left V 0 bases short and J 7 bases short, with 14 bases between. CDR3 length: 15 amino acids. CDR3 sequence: CASSLGTDSLQPQHF. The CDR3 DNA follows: TGCGCCAGCAGCTTGGGGACAGATTCACTCCAGCCCCAGCATTTT.

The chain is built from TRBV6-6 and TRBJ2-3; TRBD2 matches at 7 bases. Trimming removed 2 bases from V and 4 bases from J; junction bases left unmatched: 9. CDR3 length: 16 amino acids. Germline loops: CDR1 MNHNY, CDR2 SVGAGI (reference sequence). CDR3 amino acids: CASSYGGRALADTQYF. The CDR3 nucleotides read TGTGCCAGCAGTTACGGTGGGAGGGCGTTAGCAGATACGCAGTATTTT.

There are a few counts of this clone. As DNA, the CDR3 is TGCAGCGTTGAAGCCAAGACTAGCGGGGGGATCTACGAGCAGTACTTC. Protein sequence: CSVEAKTSGGIYEQYF. This sequence joins TRBV29-1 and TRBJ2-7, with 13 bases fitting TRBD2. Germline CDR1 is SQVTM and CDR2 is ANQGSEA. CDR3 length: 16 residues. V gave up 1 base and J gave up 3 bases; unmatched junction bases: 6.

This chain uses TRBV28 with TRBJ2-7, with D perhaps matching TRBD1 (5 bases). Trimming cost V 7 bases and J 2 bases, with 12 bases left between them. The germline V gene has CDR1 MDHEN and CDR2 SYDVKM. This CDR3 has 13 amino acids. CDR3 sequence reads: CASNPGLTYEQYF. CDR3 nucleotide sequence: TGTGCCAGCAATCCAGGGTTAACCTACGAGCAGTACTTC. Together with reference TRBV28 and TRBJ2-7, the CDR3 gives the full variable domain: DVKVTQSSRYLVKRTGEKVFLECVQDMDHENMFWYRQDPGLGLRLIYFSYDVKMKEKGDIPEGYSVSREKKERFSLILESASTNQTSMYLCASNPGLTYEQYFGPGTRLTVT.

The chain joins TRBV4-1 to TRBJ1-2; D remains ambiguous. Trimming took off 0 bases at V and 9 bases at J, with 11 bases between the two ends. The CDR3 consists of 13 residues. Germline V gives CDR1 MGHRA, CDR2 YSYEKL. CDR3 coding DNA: TGCGCCAGCAGCCAAGAGGGGAGGAGGAGCTACACCTTC. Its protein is CASSQEGRRSYTF.